This is a list of T cell receptor beta chains from one sample in a study of response to subunit inactivated influenza vaccine. Using its own MiXCR run on the RT-PCR reads, TCRdb lists one record per CDR3 protein. The sample lists 280,000 or so distinct CDR3 sequences, less than 25% seen once, with 9.5% to 13% in the top ten. Sequencing was performed on PBMCs from blood, taken approximately 22 months after vaccination. These receptors were collected from a man between 50 and 75 years old who received an inactivated influenza vaccine. The CDR3 runs from the conserved cysteine through the conserved F or W. D genes are given only for firm matches. The size field is filled for only some rows; it gives once, few, many or a size class.

CDR3	DNA	D	V	size	J
CASSEQGDPSGANVLTF	TGTGCCAGCAGTGAACAGGGGGACCCCTCTGGGGCCAACGTCCTGACTTTC	TRBD1	TRBV6-1	few	TRBJ2-6
CASSPRLVSTDTQYF	TGTGCCAGCAGCCCCCGACTAGTTAGCACAGATACGCAGTATTTT	.	TRBV7-2	few	TRBJ2-3
CASKAQANTEAFF	TGTGCCAGCAAGGCACAGGCGAACACTGAAGCTTTCTTT	.	TRBV6-6	many	TRBJ1-1
CASSLVGTGGNYGYTF	TGTGCCAGCAGCTTAGTTGGAACAGGGGGAAACTATGGCTACACCTTC	TRBD1	TRBV7-2	.	TRBJ1-2
CASSPWANQQPQHF	TGTGCCAGCAGCCCCTGGGCCAACCAACAGCCCCAGCATTTT	.	TRBV7-2	.	TRBJ1-5
CASRPTPGRGVTDTQYF	TGTGCCAGCAGACCTACTCCGGGGCGGGGGGTCACAGATACGCAGTATTTT	TRBD2	TRBV27	few	TRBJ2-3
CASSPQGGRDTGELFF	TGTGCCAGCAGCCCTCAGGGTGGGAGGGACACCGGGGAGCTGTTTTTT	TRBD2	TRBV7-2	.	TRBJ2-2
CASSLTAANTGELFF	TGCGCCAGCAGCTTGACAGCAGCGAACACCGGGGAGCTGTTTTTT	.	TRBV5-1	.	TRBJ2-2
CASSEQRSYTEAFF	TGTGCCAGCAGTGAACAACGATCGTACACTGAAGCTTTCTTT	.	TRBV2	few	TRBJ1-1
CASSQDWGVNTEAFF	TGCGCCAGCAGCCAAGATTGGGGGGTTAACACTGAAGCTTTCTTT	.	TRBV4-3	few	TRBJ1-1
CASSLVLWGLAGGYNEQFF	TGTGCCAGCAGCTTGGTTCTTTGGGGACTAGCGGGGGGTTACAATGAGCAGTTCTTC	TRBD2	TRBV5-4	.	TRBJ2-1
CSVEPLGSSGRGEQYF	TGCAGCGTTGAACCTCTAGGGTCTAGCGGGAGAGGCGAGCAGTACTTC	TRBD2	TRBV29-1	.	TRBJ2-7
CSATPHIYEQYF	TGCAGTGCTACACCCCACATCTACGAGCAGTACTTC	.	TRBV20-1	.	TRBJ2-7
CASSLLRSNTEAFF	TGTGCCAGCAGTTTGCTCCGGTCGAACACTGAAGCTTTCTTT	.	TRBV12-3/TRBV12-4	many	TRBJ1-1
CASTLQGTAETQYF	TGTGCCAGCACCCTACAGGGGACGGCAGAGACCCAGTACTTC	TRBD1	TRBV25-1	few	TRBJ2-5
CSATRTPERWPQHF	TGCAGTGCTACCAGGACACCCGAGAGGTGGCCCCAGCATTTT	.	TRBV20-1	.	TRBJ1-5
CASSQLPQYTNSPLHF	TGCGCCAGCAGCCAACTCCCACAGTACACAAATTCACCCCTCCACTTT	.	TRBV4-1	.	TRBJ1-6
CASSPRDSYGYTF	TGTGCCAGCTCACCTCGGGACAGCTATGGCTACACCTTC	TRBD1	TRBV18	.	TRBJ1-2
CASSFLLGMNTEAFF	TGTGCCAGCAGCTTCCTCTTGGGCATGAACACTGAAGCTTTCTTT	.	TRBV7-9	few	TRBJ1-1
CAGRAVQETQYF	TGTGCGGGCAGGGCGGTTCAAGAGACCCAGTACTTC	.	TRBV7-9	few	TRBJ2-5
CASTPAVWSYEQYF	TGTGCCAGCACACCTGCTGTCTGGTCCTACGAGCAGTACTTC	.	TRBV7-8	few	TRBJ2-7
CASSLALGVPYEQYF	TGTGCCAGCAGCTTAGCGCTAGGGGTTCCCTACGAGCAGTACTTC	.	TRBV7-6	.	TRBJ2-7
CSVTFLANTGELFF	TGCAGCGTTACCTTTCTCGCGAACACCGGGGAGCTGTTTTTT	.	TRBV29-1	few	TRBJ2-2
CASSLEAASGNTIYF	TGTGCCAGCAGTTTGGAGGCAGCTTCTGGAAACACCATATATTTT	.	TRBV12-3/TRBV12-4	few	TRBJ1-3
CASSEARHPNTEAFF	TGTGCCAGCAGTGAAGCGCGTCACCCGAACACTGAAGCTTTCTTT	.	TRBV2	few	TRBJ1-1
CASSLFPNPGREKGGYTF	TGTGCCAGCAGTTTATTCCCCAATCCGGGACGCGAAAAGGGCGGCTACACCTTC	.	TRBV28	.	TRBJ1-2
CSASRGRVYEQYF	TGCAGTGCTAGCAGGGGGCGCGTCTACGAGCAGTACTTC	TRBD1	TRBV20-1	few	TRBJ2-7
CATRGQGAGILFF	TGTGCCACAAGGGGACAGGGGGCAGGTATACTGTTTTTT	TRBD1	TRBV28	.	TRBJ1-4
CAISEMQGPPYGYTF	TGTGCCATCAGTGAGATGCAGGGTCCACCCTATGGCTACACCTTC	.	TRBV10-3	few	TRBJ1-2
CASSFDVRPSGGVQFF	TGTGCCAGCAGCTTTGATGTTCGTCCTAGCGGGGGGGTACAGTTCTTC	TRBD2	TRBV7-9	.	TRBJ2-1
CASSRDKNTEAFF	TGTGCCAGTAGCCGGGACAAGAACACTGAAGCTTTCTTT	.	TRBV9	few	TRBJ1-1
CASSYKQGYYGYTF	TGTGCCAGCAGTTACAAACAGGGGTACTATGGCTACACCTTC	TRBD1	TRBV6-5	few	TRBJ1-2
CASSRGQDQPQHF	TGTGCCAGCAGCCGAGGTCAAGATCAGCCCCAGCATTTT	.	TRBV4-2	many	TRBJ1-5
CSGRANTEAFF	TGCAGCGGCAGGGCGAACACTGAAGCTTTCTTT	.	TRBV29-1	.	TRBJ1-1
CASSYRQIEGNSPLHF	TGTGCCAGCAGTTACAGACAGATAGAGGGGAATTCACCCCTCCACTTT	.	TRBV6-5	.	TRBJ1-6
CASRVVAGGPYYEQYF	TGTGCCAGCAGAGTAGTAGCGGGAGGGCCTTATTACGAGCAGTACTTC	TRBD2	TRBV27	.	TRBJ2-7
CASSLARSGGTDTQYF	TGCGCCAGCAGCTTGGCCAGAAGCGGGGGCACAGATACGCAGTATTTT	TRBD2	TRBV5-1	few	TRBJ2-3
CSAIGAARPNYGYTF	TGCAGTGCTATTGGGGCAGCCCGTCCTAACTATGGCTACACCTTC	.	TRBV20-1	.	TRBJ1-2
CATGQGKGSNQPQHF	TGTGCCACCGGACAGGGGAAGGGAAGCAATCAGCCCCAGCATTTT	TRBD1	TRBV10-3	many	TRBJ1-5
CASSSAMTDNQPQHF	TGTGCCAGCAGTTCGGCCATGACAGATAATCAGCCCCAGCATTTT	.	TRBV12-3/TRBV12-4	many	TRBJ1-5
CASSPSTGPGNTIYF	TGTGCCAGCTCACCATCGACAGGCCCTGGAAACACCATATATTTT	.	TRBV18	many	TRBJ1-3